This T cell receptor (beta chain) originates from a study of glioma-infiltrating T cells. Using RNA template, CDR3s of TCR alpha and beta were amplified with iRepertoire arm-PCR. Input was about 95-400 ng of tissue mRNA or PBMC total RNA. A single record per CDR3 protein comes from TCRdb applying MiXCR to the multiplex PCR reads. The sample carries about 180,000 distinct CDR3 sequences, around 40% recorded once. Findings and limits, study-wide: CDR3 overlap between tissue and blood was very small. Tissue-blood divergence was below expectation in non-neoplastic patients, above in gliomas.

CDR3 size: 16 residues. V was pared by 7 bases and J by 0 bases, with 16 bases between. From germline, CDR1 is DFQATT and CDR2 SNEGSKA (reference sequence). A remark on this clonotype: Its matching antigen is unknown.

The chain uses TRBV20-1 and TRBJ2-6; D possibly matches TRBD1 or TRBD2 (5 bases each). This receptor was taken from a human donor with low-grade glioma or glioblastoma, undergoing nonglioma brain surgery, or in good health (not recorded which). The specimen sequenced was glioma tissue, nonneoplastic brain tissue, or PBMCs (not recorded which). The CDR3 loop reads CSDSPGRSSGANVLTF. In DNA, the CDR3 is TGCAGTGATAGCCCGGGGCGGTCCTCTGGGGCCAACGTCCTGACTTTC.